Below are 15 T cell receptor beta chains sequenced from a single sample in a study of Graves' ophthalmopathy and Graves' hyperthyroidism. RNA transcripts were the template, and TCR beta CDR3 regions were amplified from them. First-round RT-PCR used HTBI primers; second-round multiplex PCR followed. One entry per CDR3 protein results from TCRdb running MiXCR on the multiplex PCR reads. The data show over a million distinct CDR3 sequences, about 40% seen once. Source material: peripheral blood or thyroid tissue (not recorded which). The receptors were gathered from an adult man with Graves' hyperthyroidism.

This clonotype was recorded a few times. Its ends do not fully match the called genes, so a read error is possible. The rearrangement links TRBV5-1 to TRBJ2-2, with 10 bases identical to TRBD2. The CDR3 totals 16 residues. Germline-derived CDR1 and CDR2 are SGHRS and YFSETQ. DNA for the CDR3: TGCGCCAGCAAAGCCTCACTAGCGGGGAACGCCGGGGAGCTGTTTTTT. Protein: CASKASLAGNAGELFF.

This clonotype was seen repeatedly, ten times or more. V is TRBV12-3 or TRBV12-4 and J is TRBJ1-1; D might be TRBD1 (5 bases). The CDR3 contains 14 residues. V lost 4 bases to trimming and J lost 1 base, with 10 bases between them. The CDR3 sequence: CASSWGTANTEAFF. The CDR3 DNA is TGTGCCAGCAGTTGGGGGACGGCGAACACTGAAGCTTTCTTT.

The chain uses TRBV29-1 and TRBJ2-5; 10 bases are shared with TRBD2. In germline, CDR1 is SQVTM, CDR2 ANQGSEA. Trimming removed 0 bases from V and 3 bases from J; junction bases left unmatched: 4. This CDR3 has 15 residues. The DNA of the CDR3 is TGCAGCGTTGAAGATCTGCTAGCGGGGGAAGAGACCCAGTACTTC. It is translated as CSVEDLLAGEETQYF.

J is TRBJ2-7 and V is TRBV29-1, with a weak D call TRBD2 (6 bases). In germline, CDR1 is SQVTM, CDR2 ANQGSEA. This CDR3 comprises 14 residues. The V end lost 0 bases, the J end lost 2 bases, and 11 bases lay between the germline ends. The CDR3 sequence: CSVEDRAGTYEQYF. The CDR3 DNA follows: TGCAGCGTTGAAGATCGGGCGGGAACCTACGAGCAGTACTTC.

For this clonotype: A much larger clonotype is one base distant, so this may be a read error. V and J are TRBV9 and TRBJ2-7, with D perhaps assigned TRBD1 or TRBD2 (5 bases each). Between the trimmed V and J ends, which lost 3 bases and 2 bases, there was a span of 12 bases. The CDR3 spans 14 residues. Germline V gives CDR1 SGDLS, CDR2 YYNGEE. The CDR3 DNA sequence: TGTGCCAGCAGCGCGGAGGACACAACCTACGAGCAGTACTTC. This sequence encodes CASSAEDTTYEQYF.

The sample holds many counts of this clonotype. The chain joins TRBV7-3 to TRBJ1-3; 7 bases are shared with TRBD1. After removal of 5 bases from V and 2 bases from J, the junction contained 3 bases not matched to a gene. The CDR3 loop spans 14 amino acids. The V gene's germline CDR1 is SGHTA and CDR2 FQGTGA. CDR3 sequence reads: CASSHGTAGNTIYF. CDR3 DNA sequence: TGTGCCAGCAGCCACGGGACAGCTGGAAACACCATATATTTT.

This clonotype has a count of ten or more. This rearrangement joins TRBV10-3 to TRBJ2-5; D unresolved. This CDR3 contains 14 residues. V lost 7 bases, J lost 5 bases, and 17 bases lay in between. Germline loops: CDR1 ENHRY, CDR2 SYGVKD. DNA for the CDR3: TGTGCCATCAAAGGCCAGCAATCCATCGAGACCCAGTACTTC. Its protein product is CAIKGQQSIETQYF.

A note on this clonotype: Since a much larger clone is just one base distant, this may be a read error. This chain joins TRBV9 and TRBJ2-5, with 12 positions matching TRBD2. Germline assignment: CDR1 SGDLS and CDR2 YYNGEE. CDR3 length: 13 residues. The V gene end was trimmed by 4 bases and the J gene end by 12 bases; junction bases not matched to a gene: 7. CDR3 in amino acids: CASSTSGRPPEYF. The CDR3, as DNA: TGTGCCAGCAGCACTAGCGGGAGGCCCCCGGAGTACTTC.

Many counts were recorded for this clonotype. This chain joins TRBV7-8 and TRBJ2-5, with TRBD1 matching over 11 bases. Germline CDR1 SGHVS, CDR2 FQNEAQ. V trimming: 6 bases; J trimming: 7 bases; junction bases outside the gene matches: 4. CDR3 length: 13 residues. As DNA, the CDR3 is TGTGCCAGCAGGTCTGGGACAGGGGGGACCCAGTACTTC. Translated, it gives CASRSGTGGTQYF.

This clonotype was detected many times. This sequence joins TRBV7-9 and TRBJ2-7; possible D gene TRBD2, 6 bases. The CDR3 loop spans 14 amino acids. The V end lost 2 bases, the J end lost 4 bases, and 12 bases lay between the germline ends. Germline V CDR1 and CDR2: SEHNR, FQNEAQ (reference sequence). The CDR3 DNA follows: TGTGCCAGCAGCTTAACGGGGGATGATTACGAGCAGTACTTC. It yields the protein CASSLTGDDYEQYF.

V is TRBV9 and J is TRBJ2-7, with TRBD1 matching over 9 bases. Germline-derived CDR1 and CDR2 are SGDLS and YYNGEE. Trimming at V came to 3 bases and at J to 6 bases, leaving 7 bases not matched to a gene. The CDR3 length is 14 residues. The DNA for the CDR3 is TGTGCCAGCAGCGCTACAGGGGGCTTCGGCGAGCAGTACTTC. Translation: CASSATGGFGEQYF.

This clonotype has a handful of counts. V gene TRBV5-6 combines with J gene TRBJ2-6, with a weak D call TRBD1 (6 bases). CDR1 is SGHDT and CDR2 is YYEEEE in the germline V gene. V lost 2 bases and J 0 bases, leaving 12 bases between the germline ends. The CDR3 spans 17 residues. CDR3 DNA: TGTGCCAGCAGCTTTTTGGACAGCGTCTCTGGGGCCAACGTCCTGACTTTC. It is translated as CASSFLDSVSGANVLTF.

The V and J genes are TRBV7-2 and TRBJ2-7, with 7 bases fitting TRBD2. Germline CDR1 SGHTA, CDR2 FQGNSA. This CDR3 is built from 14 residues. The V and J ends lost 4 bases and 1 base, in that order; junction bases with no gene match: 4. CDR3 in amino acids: CASSWGGGSYEQYF. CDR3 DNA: TGTGCCAGCAGCTGGGGCGGGGGTTCCTACGAGCAGTACTTC.

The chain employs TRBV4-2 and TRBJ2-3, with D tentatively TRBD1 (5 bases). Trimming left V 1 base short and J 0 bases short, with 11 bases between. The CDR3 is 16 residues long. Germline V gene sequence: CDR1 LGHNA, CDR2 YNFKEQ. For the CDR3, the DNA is TGTGCCAGCAGCCAAGCCGCGTGGGGCAGCACAGATACGCAGTATTTT. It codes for CASSQAAWGSTDTQYF.

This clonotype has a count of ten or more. CDR3 coding DNA: TGTGCCAGCAGAAACCCCTCTGGGGCCAACGTCCTGACTTTC. This translates into CASRNPSGANVLTF. The chain recombines TRBV25-1 with TRBJ2-6; D uncertain. V lost 6 bases, J lost 0 bases, and 6 bases lay in between. This CDR3 is built from 14 residues. Germline CDR1 reads MGHDK; CDR2 reads SYGVNS.